A selection of T cell receptor beta chains follows, all from one sample in a study of cytomegalovirus exposure and HLA in healthy donors. The table came from immunoSEQ multiplex PCR; TCRdb's copy has only in-frame clones and leaves some out. The table records approximately 110,000 clones, roughly 81% of them present only once. The sequencing sample was made of PBMCs. Receptors originate from a woman in her thirties in good health and CMV-seronegative. The CDR3 runs from the conserved cysteine through the conserved F or W. A D gene is named only where the DNA matches it firmly. Rows may omit the clone size; those that give it use once, few, many or a size class.

D,size,V,J,DNA,CDR3
NA,NA,TRBV5-4,TRBJ2-7,TGTGCCAGCAGCTTTAACGGGTATACAGGGACCCACTACGAGCAGTACTTC,CASSFNGYTGTHYEQYF
NA,NA,TRBV10-1,TRBJ2-7,TGCGCCAGCAGTGAACCAGGACTGCCGTATCCCTGGGAGCAGTACTTC,CASSEPGLPYPWEQYF
NA,NA,TRBV6-5,TRBJ1-4,TGTGCCAGCAGTTACTCGATTAAGGGAAGGGGTGAAAAACTGTTTTTT,CASSYSIKGRGEKLFF
TRBD1,NA,TRBV7-3,TRBJ1-1,TGTGCCAGCAGCTTGACAGGGCCGGCGAACACTGAAGCTTTCTTT,CASSLTGPANTEAFF
NA,NA,TRBV18,TRBJ2-4,TGTGCCAGCTCACCCCCCTCCCTAGCCAAAAACATTCAGTACTTC,CASSPPSLAKNIQYF
NA,NA,TRBV27,TRBJ2-7,TGTGCCAGCAGTCCATTCCAGGGGGGTGATGAGCAGTACTTC,CASSPFQGGDEQYF
NA,NA,TRBV4-1,TRBJ1-1,TGCGCCAGCAGCCAACTCGGCGGGATCACTGAAGCTTTCTTT,CASSQLGGITEAFF
NA,once,TRBV29-1,TRBJ2-6,TGCAGCGGGGGGGATGCACCAGTCTCTGGGGCCAACGTCCTGACTTTC,CSGGDAPVSGANVLTF
NA,NA,TRBV29-1,TRBJ1-1,TGCAGCGTGGTAGGACAGCACGTTATTGAAGCTTTCTTT,CSVVGQHVIEAFF
NA,few,TRBV16,TRBJ1-6,TGTGCCAGCAGCCAATCATGGGGGCCACCCCTCCACTTT,CASSQSWGPPLHF
NA,NA,TRBV9,TRBJ2-1,TGTGCCAGCAGCCCCGACGGGAGAGGGACGGCGGACAATGAGCAGTTCTTC,CASSPDGRGTADNEQFF
TRBD1,few,TRBV19,TRBJ2-2,TGTGCCATTGGGACAGGGCTTGCGAACACCGGGGAGCTGTTTTTT,CAIGTGLANTGELFF
NA,NA,TRBV18,TRBJ1-1,TGTGCCAGCTCAGCTACAGAGACTGAAGCTTTCTTT,CASSATETEAFF
NA,once,TRBV6-5,TRBJ1-2,TGTGCCAGCAGTTACTCGGGGGGGTATGGCTACACCTTC,CASSYSGGYGYTF
NA,NA,TRBV7-9,TRBJ1-1,TGTTCCAGCAGCCCCGGGACTGCAGTGAACACTGAAGCTTTCTTT,CSSSPGTAVNTEAFF
TRBD1,NA,TRBV29-1,TRBJ1-1,TGCAGCGTTGTGAGGACAGGGTTGAACACTGAAGCTTTCTTT,CSVVRTGLNTEAFF
NA,few,TRBV4-2,TRBJ1-3,TGTGCCAGCAGCCAAGACAGGGTGGCAAACACCATATATTTT,CASSQDRVANTIYF
NA,NA,TRBV9,TRBJ2-1,TGTGCCAGCAGCCTTGGAGGGGCGCCCCGGGATGAGCAGTTCTTC,CASSLGGAPRDEQFF
TRBD2,NA,TRBV15,TRBJ2-1,TGTGCCACCAGCAGAAGGACTAGCGGGTACTCCTACAATGAGCAGTTCTTC,CATSRRTSGYSYNEQFF
NA,NA,TRBV6-1,TRBJ1-1,TGTGCCAGCAGCGCCGGATCAGAGGGGAACACTGAAGCTTTCTTT,CASSAGSEGNTEAFF
NA,NA,TRBV7-2,TRBJ1-6,TGTGCCAGCAGCCCACAGAGACTAAGCTATAATTCACCCCTCCACTTT,CASSPQRLSYNSPLHF
TRBD1,NA,TRBV4-1,TRBJ2-5,TGCGCCAGCAGCCAAGGCGGGCAGGGGGCATGGGAGACCCAGTACTTC,CASSQGGQGAWETQYF
NA,NA,TRBV14,TRBJ1-4,TGTGCCAGCAGCCAGAACAGGGCATCTAATGAAAAACTGTTTTTT,CASSQNRASNEKLFF
NA,NA,TRBV9,TRBJ1-1,TGTGCCAGCGCTACCGGGGGGGTGAACACTGAAGCTTTCTTT,CASATGGVNTEAFF
TRBD1,NA,TRBV7-9,TRBJ2-7,TGTGCCAGCAGCTTCGGGACAGGTTCCTACGAGCAGTACTTC,CASSFGTGSYEQYF
NA,NA,TRBV9,TRBJ2-7,TGTGCCAGCAGCGGGGACCCGGGGGACTACGAGCAGTACTTC,CASSGDPGDYEQYF
NA,NA,TRBV25-1,TRBJ2-3,TGTGCCAGCAGTGCTCCAGATACGCAGTATTTT,CASSAPDTQYF
NA,NA,TRBV28,TRBJ2-7,TGTGCCAGCAGTTTAGAAGTTTCGGTTCGGTACTTC,CASSLEVSVRYF
NA,NA,TRBV4-1,TRBJ1-1,TGCGCCAGCAGCCAAGTTTCGGCAGGGGCGGACACTGAAGCTTTCTTT,CASSQVSAGADTEAFF
NA,NA,TRBV4-2,TRBJ2-7,TGTGCCAGCAGCCAAGATCTTATAGGACTTTTCGAGCAGTACTTC,CASSQDLIGLFEQYF
NA,once,TRBV30,TRBJ1-1,TGTGCCTGGACATTGAACACTGAAGCTTTCTTT,CAWTLNTEAFF
TRBD1,NA,TRBV14,TRBJ1-2,TGTGCCAGCAGCCAAGGGACAGGCTATGGCTACACCTTC,CASSQGTGYGYTF
TRBD1,once,TRBV30,TRBJ1-2,TGTGCCTGGAGAGCAGGGGGCGAGGTCGGCTACACCTTC,CAWRAGGEVGYTF
NA,NA,TRBV7-9,TRBJ2-5,TGTGCCAGCAGCTTAACGGGTGTAAGGGAGACCCAGTACTTC,CASSLTGVRETQYF
NA,NA,TRBV30,TRBJ2-6,TGTGCCTGGAGTCACAGGGAGACTGGGGCCAACGTCCTGACTTTC,CAWSHRETGANVLTF
NA,few,TRBV11-1,TRBJ2-5,TGTGCCAGCAGCTTAGCTCTGGGCGAGACCCAGTACTTC,CASSLALGETQYF
TRBD2,NA,TRBV7-8,TRBJ2-2,TGTGCCAGCAGCCAAGCCGCAGCGGGGGTTACCGGGGAGCTGTTTTTT,CASSQAAAGVTGELFF
TRBD1,few,TRBV2,TRBJ2-5,TGTGCCAGCAGTGAAAGTATAGGCGAAATAGGGACAGCCCAAGAGACCCAGTACTTC,CASSESIGEIGTAQETQYF
TRBD1,NA,TRBV28,TRBJ2-2,TGTGCCAGCAGTCCGTCGCTCGGACAGGGAGGCGGGGAGCTGTTTTTT,CASSPSLGQGGGELFF
TRBD1,NA,TRBV4-2,TRBJ1-2,TGTGCCAGCAGCCAAGACCAGGGGGGAACCTATGGCTACACCTTC,CASSQDQGGTYGYTF
NA,NA,TRBV11-2,TRBJ1-3,TGTGCCAGCAGCTGGGGGGTTGGAAACACCATATATTTT,CASSWGVGNTIYF
NA,NA,TRBV9,TRBJ1-3,TGTGCCAGCAGCGCTACCACCTTAAACACCATATATTTT,CASSATTLNTIYF
NA,few,TRBV6-5,TRBJ1-2,TGTGCCAGCAGTTACGCAGGGAACTATGGCTACACCTTC,CASSYAGNYGYTF
NA,once,TRBV27,TRBJ1-1,TGTGCCAGCAGTTGGGGGCAGGGCTATGAAGCTTTCTTT,CASSWGQGYEAFF
TRBD1,NA,TRBV7-9,TRBJ1-4,TGTGCCAGCAGCTTAGGGGGGACAGCTAATGAAAAACTGTTTTTT,CASSLGGTANEKLFF
TRBD2,NA,TRBV11-2,TRBJ2-3,TGTGCCAGCAGCTGGACTAGAGGTGATACGCAGTATTTT,CASSWTRGDTQYF
NA,NA,TRBV11-3,TRBJ2-1,TGTGCCAGCAGCCCCTCAGCCTACAATGAGCAGTTCTTC,CASSPSAYNEQFF
TRBD1,NA,TRBV18,TRBJ1-6,TGTGCCAGCTCACCACCCGGGACAGGGGCTTCACCCCTCCACTTT,CASSPPGTGASPLHF
NA,NA,TRBV2,TRBJ2-6,TGTGCCAGCAGCGTAAACAGGGCTGGGGCCAACGTCCTGACTTTC,CASSVNRAGANVLTF
NA,NA,TRBV18,TRBJ2-7,TGTGCCAGCTCACCTGGACTTTACTACGAGCAGTACTTC,CASSPGLYYEQYF
NA,NA,TRBV19,TRBJ1-2,TGTGCCAGTATCCAGGAGGGGACGGGTGCCCATGGCTACACCTTC,CASIQEGTGAHGYTF
TRBD1,NA,TRBV11-3,TRBJ1-1,TGTGCCAGCAGGCTACAGGGGGGTGAAGCTTTCTTT,CASRLQGGEAFF
NA,NA,TRBV6-1,TRBJ1-2,TGTGCCAGCAGTGAAACCTGGGGGGGTATATATGGCTACACCTTC,CASSETWGGIYGYTF
TRBD1,NA,TRBV19,TRBJ1-5,TGTGCCAGTACCACAGGGACAGCAGCATTGGATCAGCCCCAGCATTTT,CASTTGTAALDQPQHF
TRBD1,NA,TRBV7-2,TRBJ1-2,TGTGCCAGCAGCCAGGACAGGGGGCTTTCCTATGGCTACACCTTC,CASSQDRGLSYGYTF
TRBD1,few,TRBV11-3,TRBJ2-6,TGTGCCAGCAGCCCCCGACAGGGGAGCTCTGGGGCCAACGTCCTGACTTTC,CASSPRQGSSGANVLTF
NA,NA,TRBV7-9,TRBJ1-1,TGTGCCAGCAGCTCCCTCAGGGATCCGGACACTGAAGCTTTCTTT,CASSSLRDPDTEAFF
NA,NA,TRBV2,TRBJ1-2,TGTGCCAGCAGTGAGAGGGTAGGCTACACCTTC,CASSERVGYTF
NA,NA,TRBV9,TRBJ2-1,TGTGCCAGCAGCCCTACAGAGGGACTCTACAATGAGCAGTTCTTC,CASSPTEGLYNEQFF
NA,NA,TRBV5-1,TRBJ1-5,TGCGCCAGCAGCCAACAGGGAGGGAATCAGCCCCAGCATTTT,CASSQQGGNQPQHF